Following are 10 T cell receptor beta chains from one sample sequenced in a study of blood T cell repertoires in COVID-19. Only in-frame clones appear in the TCRdb table, and some are missing; sequencing was by immunoSEQ multiplex PCR. The repertoire holds tens of thousands of clones, with about four fifths as singletons. Sequencing input: peripheral blood. All receptors derive from a man aged 50 or older with acute or convalescent COVID-19.

The J gene is TRBJ2-2, the V gene TRBV6-5, with D tentatively TRBD2 (5 bases). This CDR3 has 14 amino acids. Trimming shortened V by 2 bases and J by 7 bases, and 11 bases separated the two germline ends. The germline CDR1 and CDR2 sequences are MNHEY and SVGAGI. In DNA form, the CDR3 reads TGTGCCAGCAGTTACCGACGGACTGGCGGGGAGCTGTTTTTT. It codes for CASSYRRTGGELFF.

J is TRBJ2-1 and V is TRBV5-3, with 10 bases lining up with TRBD1. TRBV5-3 is classed as an ORF, of uncertain function. CDR3 length: 22 residues. Losses at the gene ends were 1 base for V and 1 base for J; bases not matched to a gene: 20. CDR3 coding DNA: TGTGCCAGAAGCTTGACTCCTTACCACCGGGACAGGGGCCGCCCATCCTACAATGAGCAGTTCTTC. Translation gives CARSLTPYHRDRGRPSYNEQFF.

This chain joins TRBV19 and TRBJ2-5, with 8 bases identical to TRBD1. Per germline, CDR1 LNHDA and CDR2 SQIVND (reference sequence). This CDR3 is built from 14 residues. V shed 2 bases, J shed 5 bases, and the junction held 4 bases outside the gene matches. In DNA form, the CDR3 reads TGTGCCAGTAGTATATCAGGGGGCGCGGAGACCCAGTACTTC. Protein product: CASSISGGAETQYF. The entire variable domain, with the rest obtained from reference TRBV19 and TRBJ2-5, is as follows: DGGITQSPKYLFRKEGQNVTLSCEQNLNHDAMYWYRQDPGQGLRLIYYSQIVNDFQKGDIAEGYSVSREKKESFPLTVTSAQKNPTAFYLCASSISGGAETQYFGPGTRLLVL.

CDR3 nucleotides: TGTGCCAGCAGCCAAGAGGAGACAGGGGGCTCTAGAGCTTTCTTT. Protein sequence: CASSQEETGGSRAFF. The chain couples TRBV4-2 to TRBJ1-1; TRBD1 aligns across 10 bases. The CDR3 runs to 15 residues. J gave up 10 bases and V 0 bases, and 8 bases lay outside the gene matches. Germline CDR1 and CDR2: LGHNA and YNFKEQ.

The chain is built from TRBV3-1 (or the pseudogene TRBV3-2) and TRBJ2-7, with 11 positions matching TRBD1. V lost 0 bases and J lost 3; bases outside the gene matches: 10. CDR1 is LGHDT and CDR2 is YNNKEL in the germline V gene (reference sequence). The CDR3 sequence is 18 residues long. The CDR3, as DNA: TGTGCCAGCAGCCAAGATCGGACAGGGGGCCCCTATCTCTACGAGCAGTACTTC. This gives the protein CASSQDRTGGPYLYEQYF.

This clone came up once. The CDR3 reads CASSPDRQPNNYGYTF. Here the CDR3 DNA reads TGTGCCAGCAGCCCCGACCGACAGCCTAATAACTATGGCTACACCTTC. V is TRBV6-2 or TRBV6-3 and J is TRBJ1-2, with D possibly TRBD1 on 5 matching bases. Between the trimmed V and J ends, which lost 6 bases and 1 base, there was a span of 18 bases. The CDR3 is 16 residues long. Germline loops: CDR1 MNHEY, CDR2 SVGEGT.

The V call is TRBV28, the J call TRBJ1-6; TRBD1 matches at 9 bases. This CDR3 has 15 residues. The V segment lost 6 bases and the J segment 7 bases; nucleotides outside the gene matches: 7. In germline, CDR1 is MDHEN, CDR2 SYDVKM. This chain's CDR3 is CASSKQGAYNSPLHF. CDR3 nucleotide sequence: TGTGCCAGCAGCAAACAGGGGGCTTACAATTCACCCCTCCACTTT.

The rearrangement uses TRBV6-2 or TRBV6-3 and TRBJ1-3; 7 bases fit TRBD1. Germline CDR1 MNHEY, CDR2 SVGEGT. The CDR3 sequence is 14 residues long. V shed 4 bases, J shed 4 bases, and the junction held 4 bases outside the gene matches. This CDR3 reads CASSSLDRGNTIYF. The CDR3 bases are TGTGCCAGCAGTTCCTTGGACAGGGGAAACACCATATATTTT.

The CDR3 DNA reads as TGTGCCAGCAGTGCGAGCGGGCTCGGCACCGGGGAGCTGTTTTTT. Amino acids: CASSASGLGTGELFF. V gene TRBV2 combines with J gene TRBJ2-2; a weak D match, TRBD2 (6 bases). Trimming left V 4 bases short and J 4 bases short, with 13 bases between. Looked up from germline, CDR1 is SNHLY and CDR2 is FYNNEI. CDR3 length equals 15 residues.

In its sample, this clone was seen once. The chain employs TRBV12-3 or TRBV12-4 and TRBJ2-7; TRBD1 matches 7 bases. V was pared by 6 bases and J by 5 bases, with 4 bases of the junction left unmatched. CDR3 length equals 12 residues. The CDR3: CASRTGWNEQYF. The CDR3 DNA reads TGTGCCAGCAGGACAGGGTGGAACGAGCAGTACTTC.